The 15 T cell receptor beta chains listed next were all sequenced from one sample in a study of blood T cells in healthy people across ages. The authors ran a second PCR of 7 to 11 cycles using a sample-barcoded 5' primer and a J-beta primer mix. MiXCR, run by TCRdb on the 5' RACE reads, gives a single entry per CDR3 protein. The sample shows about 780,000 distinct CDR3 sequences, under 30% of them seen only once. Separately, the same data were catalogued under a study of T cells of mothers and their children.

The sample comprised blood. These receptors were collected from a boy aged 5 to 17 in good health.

In nucleotides, the CDR3 is TGTGCCAGCAGCTTTAGCGGGGGGACTCGAGAGCAGTACTTC. Translation gives CASSFSGGTREQYF. This chain connects TRBV7-2 to TRBJ2-7; 10 nucleotides line up with TRBD2. With 3 bases clipped from V and 7 bases from J, the junction kept 6 bases outside the gene matches. This CDR3 is built from 14 residues. Looked up from germline, CDR1 is SGHTA and CDR2 is FQGNSA.

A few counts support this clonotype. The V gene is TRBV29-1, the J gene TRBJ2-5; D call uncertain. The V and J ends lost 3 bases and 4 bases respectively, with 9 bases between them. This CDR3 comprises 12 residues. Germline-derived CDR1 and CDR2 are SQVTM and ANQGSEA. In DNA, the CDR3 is TGCAGCGTTGATAACCGGCCAGAGACCCAGTACTTC. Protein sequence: CSVDNRPETQYF.

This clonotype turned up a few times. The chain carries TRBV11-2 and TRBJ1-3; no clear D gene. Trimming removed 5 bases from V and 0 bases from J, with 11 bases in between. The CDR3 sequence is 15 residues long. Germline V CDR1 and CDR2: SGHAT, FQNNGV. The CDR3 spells CASSVDVGSGNTIYF. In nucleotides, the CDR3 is TGTGCCAGCAGCGTCGACGTGGGCTCTGGAAACACCATATATTTT. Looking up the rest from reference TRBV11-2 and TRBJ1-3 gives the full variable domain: EAGVAQSPRYKIIEKRQSVAFWCNPISGHATLYWYQQILGQGPKLLIQFQNNGVVDDSQLPKDRFSAERLKGVDSTLKIQPAKLEDSAVYLCASSVDVGSGNTIYFGEGSWLTVV.

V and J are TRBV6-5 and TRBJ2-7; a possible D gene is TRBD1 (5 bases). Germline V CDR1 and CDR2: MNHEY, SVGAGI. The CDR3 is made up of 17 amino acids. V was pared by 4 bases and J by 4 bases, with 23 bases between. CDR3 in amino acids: CASSFQPDTDDYYEQYF. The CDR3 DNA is TGTGCCAGCAGTTTCCAGCCGGACACCGACGATTATTACGAGCAGTACTTC.

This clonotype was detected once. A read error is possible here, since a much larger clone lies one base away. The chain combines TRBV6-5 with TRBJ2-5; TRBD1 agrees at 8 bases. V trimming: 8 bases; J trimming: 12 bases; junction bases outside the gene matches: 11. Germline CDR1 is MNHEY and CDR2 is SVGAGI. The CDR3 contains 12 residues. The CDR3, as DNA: TGTGCCAGCCTGCTCCAGCCGGGACAGGAGTACTTC. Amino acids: CASLLQPGQEYF.

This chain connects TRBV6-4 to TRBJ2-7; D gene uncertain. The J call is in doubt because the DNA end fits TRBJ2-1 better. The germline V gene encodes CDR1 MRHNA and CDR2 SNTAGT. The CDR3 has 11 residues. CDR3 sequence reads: CATSRNNEQFF. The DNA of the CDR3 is TGTGCCACCTCACGAAACAATGAGCAGTTCTTC.

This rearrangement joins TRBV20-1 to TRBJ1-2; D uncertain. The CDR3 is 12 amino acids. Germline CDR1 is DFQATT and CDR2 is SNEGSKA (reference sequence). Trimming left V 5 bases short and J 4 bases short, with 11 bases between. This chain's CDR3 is CSASSEFYGYTF. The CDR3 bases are TGCAGTGCTTCGTCGGAGTTCTATGGCTACACCTTC.

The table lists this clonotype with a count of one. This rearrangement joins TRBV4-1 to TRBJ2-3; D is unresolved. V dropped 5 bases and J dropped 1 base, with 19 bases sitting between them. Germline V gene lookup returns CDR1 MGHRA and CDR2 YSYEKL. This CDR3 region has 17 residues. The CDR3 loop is CASSRAVGLGGTDTQYF. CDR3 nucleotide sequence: TGCGCCAGCAGCAGGGCGGTCGGTCTAGGCGGCACAGATACGCAGTATTTT.

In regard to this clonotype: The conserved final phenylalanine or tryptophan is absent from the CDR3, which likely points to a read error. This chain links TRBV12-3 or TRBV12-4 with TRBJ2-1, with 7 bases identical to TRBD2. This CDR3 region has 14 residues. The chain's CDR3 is CASSIARGDNEQFS. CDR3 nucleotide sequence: TGTGCCAGCAGTATAGCTCGGGGGGACAATGAGCAGTTCTCC.

The CDR3 DNA follows: TGTGCCTGGAGTGGACCGCAAAATTCACCCCTCCACTTT. Translated: CAWSGPQNSPLHF. V usage is TRBV30 and J usage is TRBJ1-6; D remains ambiguous. Trimming left V 1 base short and J 7 bases short, with 8 bases between. The CDR3 runs to 13 residues. Germline CDR1 and CDR2: GTSNPN and SVGIG (reference sequence).

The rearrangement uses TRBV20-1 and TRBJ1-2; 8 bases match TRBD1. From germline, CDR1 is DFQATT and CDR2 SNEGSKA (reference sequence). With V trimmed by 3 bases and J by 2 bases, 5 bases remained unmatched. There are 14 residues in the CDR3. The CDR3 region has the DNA TGCAGTGCTAGCGGACAGGGACAAAACTATGGCTACACCTTC. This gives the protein CSASGQGQNYGYTF.

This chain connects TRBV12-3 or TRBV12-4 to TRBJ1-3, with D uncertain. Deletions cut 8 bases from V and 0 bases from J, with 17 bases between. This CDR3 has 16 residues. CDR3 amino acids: CASFPRRRLSGNTIYF. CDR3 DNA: TGTGCCAGCTTCCCCCGAAGGCGCCTCTCTGGAAACACCATATATTTT.

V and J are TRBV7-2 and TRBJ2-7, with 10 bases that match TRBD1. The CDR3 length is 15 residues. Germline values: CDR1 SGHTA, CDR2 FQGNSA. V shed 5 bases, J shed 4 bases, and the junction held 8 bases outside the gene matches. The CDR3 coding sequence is TGTGCCAGCAGCACCGACTGGACAGGGGGATACGAGCAGTACTTC. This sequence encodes CASSTDWTGGYEQYF.

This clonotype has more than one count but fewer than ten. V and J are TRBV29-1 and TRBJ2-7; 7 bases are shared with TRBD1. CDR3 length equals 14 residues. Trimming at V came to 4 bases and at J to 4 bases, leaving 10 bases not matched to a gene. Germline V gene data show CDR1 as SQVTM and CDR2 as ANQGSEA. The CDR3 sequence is CSVATGTAIYEQYF. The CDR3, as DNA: TGCAGCGTTGCTACCGGGACAGCGATTTACGAGCAGTACTTC.

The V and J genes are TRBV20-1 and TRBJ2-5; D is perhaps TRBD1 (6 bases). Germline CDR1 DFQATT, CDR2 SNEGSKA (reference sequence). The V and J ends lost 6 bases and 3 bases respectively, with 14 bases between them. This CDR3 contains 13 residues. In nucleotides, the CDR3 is TGCAGTGCCCCCCGGGACACCGAAGAGACCCAGTACTTC. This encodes CSAPRDTEETQYF.